This entry describes one TCR beta chain. Its antigen is unidentified. This sample is drawn from a study of chemoradiotherapy in HPV16-positive cancers. In the study overall: Candidate HPV-specific T-cell clones and common TCR motifs came from functional assays in two HPV16-positive patients.

Study-level points and caveats: For HPV16-positive patients, expanding HPV-responsive T cells associated with longer recurrence-free survival. Only a couple of HPV16-positive patients supplied the functional HPV-specificity definition.

This CDR3 comprises 11 residues. Germline CDR1 SNHLY, CDR2 FYNNEI. The ends were cut back, 7 bases at V and 9 bases at J, with 12 bases in the middle. Method: immunoSEQ multiplex PCR; TCRdb's copy keeps in-frame clones and lacks some. This sample yields roughly 4,000 clones, of which around 73% are seen a single time; roughly 10% belongs to the top ten. The clonotype was recovered from a human donor with HPV-associated anogenital cancer. The V gene is TRBV2, the J gene TRBJ1-1; no clear D gene. Here the sequenced sample was tumor tissue, taken from a patient who underwent chemoradiotherapy. This chain's CDR3 is CASTNQNQAFF. CDR3 coding DNA: TGTGCCAGCACGAACCAGAATCAAGCTTTCTTT.